Shown below are 15 T cell receptor beta chains from a single sample sequenced in a study of molecular identifiers for immune sequencing clone quantification. MiXCR, applied by TCRdb to the PCR reads, yields one record per CDR3 protein. The sample contains about half a million distinct CDR3 sequences, under 30% of which appear only once. Sequences were obtained from naive CD8+ T cells from blood, with Jurkat cell RNA spiked in. Subset given: FACS-sorted CD8+CD4-CCR7+CD45RA+ naive T cells. Every receptor here comes from a human donor in good health. Some libraries in this study had Jurkat cell RNA spiked in.

The chain recombines TRBV6-6 with TRBJ2-7; D gene uncertain. The V gene's germline CDR1 is MNHNY and CDR2 SVGAGI (reference sequence). The CDR3 has 13 residues. The V gene lost 2 bases and the J gene lost 3 bases, with 8 bases spanning the gap. CDR3 sequence (DNA): TGTGCCAGCAGTTACACTTGGGGCTACGAGCAGTACTTC. Protein: CASSYTWGYEQYF.

This clonotype was counted many times. The chain uses TRBV6-5 and TRBJ2-7; 10 bases are shared with TRBD1. V trimming: 4 bases; J trimming: 7 bases; junction bases outside the gene matches: 7. CDR1 and CDR2 (germline): MNHEY, SVGAGI. CDR3 length: 14 amino acids. In nucleotides, the CDR3 is TGTGCCAGCAGTTTTGGACAGGGGGTACGAGAGCAGTACTTC. Translated, it gives CASSFGQGVREQYF.

As concerns this clonotype: A read error may account for a junction end that differs from germline. This chain connects TRBV7-7 to TRBJ1-5; D might be TRBD1 (5 bases). Germline V gene lookup returns CDR1 SSHAT and CDR2 FNYEAQ (reference sequence). The CDR3 length is 17 residues. The CDR3 reads CASRPRPGTVDNQPQHF. The CDR3 DNA reads as TGTGCTAGCAGACCAAGGCCAGGGACGGTAGACAATCAGCCCCAGCATTTT.

This clonotype was found a few times. The chain combines TRBV28 with TRBJ2-4, with 8 bases that match TRBD1. The CDR3 is 18 amino acids. Germline V gene sequence: CDR1 MDHEN, CDR2 SYDVKM. The trim removed 5 bases at V and 0 bases at J, leaving 12 bases unmatched. Here the CDR3 reads CASSLGQGEILAKNIQYF. CDR3 in DNA: TGTGCCAGCAGTCTAGGACAGGGAGAGATACTAGCCAAAAACATTCAGTACTTC.

This clonotype was detected only a few times. The J gene is TRBJ2-7, the V gene TRBV4-3, with D unclear. V was cut by 0 bases and J by 1 base, with 10 bases left in between. The CDR3 consists of 15 residues. CDR1 is LGHNA and CDR2 is YSLEER in the germline V gene. The CDR3 DNA follows: TGCGCCAGCAGCCAAGATCGTAAGGGATCCTACGAGCAGTACTTC. Translation: CASSQDRKGSYEQYF.

Concerning this clonotype itself: This could be a read error, since a much larger clone is one nucleotide away. The rearrangement uses TRBV4-1 and TRBJ2-3; D gene ambiguous. The CDR3 consists of 15 residues. Germline values: CDR1 MGHRA, CDR2 YSYEKL. The CDR3 sequence is CASSQVLRSTDTRYF. CDR3 in DNA: TGCGCCAGCAGCCAAGTCCTAAGGAGCACAGATACGCGGTATTTT.

This clonotype was detected many times. The chain recombines TRBV29-1 with TRBJ2-3; D is possibly TRBD1 or TRBD2 (7 bases each). The CDR3 totals 17 residues. Germline-derived CDR1 and CDR2 are SQVTM and ANQGSEA. Trimming took off 0 bases at V and 2 bases at J, with 18 bases between the two ends. The CDR3 here is CSVEDLKTGRATDTQYF. The DNA of the CDR3 is TGCAGCGTTGAAGATCTTAAGACAGGGAGGGCCACAGATACGCAGTATTTT.

The rearrangement uses TRBV10-3 and TRBJ2-6; D might be TRBD2 (5 bases). Trimming cost V 4 bases and J 1 base, with 8 bases left between them. Germline CDR1 is ENHRY and CDR2 is SYGVKD. CDR3 size: 15 residues. DNA of the CDR3: TGTGCCATCAGTGCAGCGGCTTCTGGGGCCAACGTCCTGACTTTC. This gives the protein CAISAAASGANVLTF.

This clonotype was recorded a few times. The chain uses TRBV12-3 or TRBV12-4 and TRBJ2-2; D not certain. Trimming removed 10 bases at V and 4 bases at J, with 16 bases between. The CDR3 has 14 amino acids. CDR3 in amino acids: CAINSPWSTGELFF. The DNA for the CDR3 is TGTGCCATCAACAGCCCATGGTCCACCGGGGAGCTGTTTTTT.

At least ten counts were recorded for this clonotype. The chain combines TRBV6-6 with TRBJ1-1; TRBD1 might be the D (6 bases). The V gene lost 2 bases and the J gene lost 0 bases, with 16 bases spanning the gap. Germline CDR1 reads MNHNY; CDR2 reads SVGAGI (reference sequence). The CDR3 runs 17 residues. The CDR3 DNA reads as TGTGCCAGCAGTTACGGGCAAGGACAGCCCATGAACACTGAAGCTTTCTTT. Residues: CASSYGQGQPMNTEAFF.

This clonotype was observed many times. The chain uses TRBV24-1 and TRBJ1-5, with unresolved D. The CDR3 totals 14 residues. Trimming stripped 5 bases from V and 0 bases from J, with 7 bases between. Germline V CDR1 and CDR2: KGHDR, SFDVKD. The CDR3 loop is CATSAQNSNQPQHF. In nucleotides, the CDR3 is TGTGCCACCAGTGCCCAGAATAGCAATCAGCCCCAGCATTTT.

This clonotype was seen a few times. The gene calls are TRBV3-1 and TRBJ2-5; either TRBD1 or TRBD2 may supply D (6 bases each). This CDR3 is 16 amino acids long. Per the germline V gene, CDR1 is LGHDT and CDR2 is YNNKEL (reference sequence). V lost 1 base and J 5 bases, leaving 17 bases between the germline ends. CDR3: CASSQVFQEGVETQYF. DNA for the CDR3: TGTGCCAGCAGCCAAGTTTTCCAGGAGGGGGTTGAGACCCAGTACTTC.

About this clonotype: The conserved final phenylalanine or tryptophan is absent from the CDR3, which likely points to a read error. The rearrangement joins TRBV4-3 to TRBJ2-3; D gene ambiguous. The J call is doubtful: the DNA matches TRBJ1-5 better. The germline V gene has CDR1 LGHNA and CDR2 YSLEER. The CDR3 loop spans 15 amino acids. CDR3 nucleotide sequence: TGCGCCAGCAGCCAAGATAGGGCAAGCACAGATACGCAGCATGTT. Amino acids: CASSQDRASTDTQHV.

This clonotype showed up many times. The CDR3 nucleotides read TGCAGTGCTAAAATACCCGGGACCGCCTTTGACGAGCAGTACTTC. This encodes CSAKIPGTAFDEQYF. The chain is built from TRBV20-1 and TRBJ2-7; either TRBD1 or TRBD2 may supply D (5 bases each). CDR1 and CDR2 (germline): DFQATT, SNEGSKA (reference sequence). V lost 4 bases and J lost 5, with 21 bases in between. This CDR3 spans 15 amino acids.

As for this clonotype: One end of the junction fails to match germline, which may point to a read error. This chain links TRBV6-2 or TRBV6-3 with TRBJ2-2; perhaps TRBD2 as D (6 bases). Germline V gene lookup returns CDR1 MNHEY and CDR2 SVGEGT. CDR3 size: 20 residues. The CDR3 loop reads CASSYSWGVRLRANTGALFF. CDR3 nucleotides: TGTGCCAGCAGTTACTCGTGGGGGGTGCGACTCCGCGCGAACACCGGGGCGCTGTTTTTT.